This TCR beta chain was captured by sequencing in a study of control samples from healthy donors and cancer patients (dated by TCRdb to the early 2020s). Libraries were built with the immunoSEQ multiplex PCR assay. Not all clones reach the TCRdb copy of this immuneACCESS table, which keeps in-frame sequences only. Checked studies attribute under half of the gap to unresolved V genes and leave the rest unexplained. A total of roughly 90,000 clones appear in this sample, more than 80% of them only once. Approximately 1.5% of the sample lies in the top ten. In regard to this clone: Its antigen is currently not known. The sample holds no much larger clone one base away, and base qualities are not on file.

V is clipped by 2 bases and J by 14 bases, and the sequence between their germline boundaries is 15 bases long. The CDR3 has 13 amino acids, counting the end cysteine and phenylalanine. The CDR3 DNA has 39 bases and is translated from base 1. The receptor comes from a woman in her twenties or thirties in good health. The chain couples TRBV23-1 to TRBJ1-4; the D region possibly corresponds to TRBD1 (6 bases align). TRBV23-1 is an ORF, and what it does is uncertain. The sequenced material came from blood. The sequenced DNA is TGCGCCAGCAGTCAACCCCGGGACAAAGGTCTGTTTTTT. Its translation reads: CASSQPRDKGLFF.